These 27 T cell receptor beta chains were all obtained from the same sample, sequenced in a study of shared clonotypes between healthy human individuals. Using immunoSEQ multiplex PCR, the repertoire was profiled, and TCRdb retains in-frame clones only, with some absent. The profile covers about 980,000 clones, with less than 85% appearing a single time and about 1.5% taken by the ten largest. Source material: memory CD4+ T cells sorted from blood. Subset reported: CD45RA-negative fraction. Receptor source: a man between 18 and 29 years old in good health.

Remarks on this clone: A single base separates this from a much larger clone, so it may be a read error. This chain links TRBV5-1 with TRBJ2-3; D remains ambiguous. CDR3 size: 14 residues. CDR1 and CDR2 from the germline V gene are SGHRS and YFSETQ. CDR3 coding DNA: TGCGCCAGCGGCTTGGAACAGACCACAGATACGCAGTATTTT. This translates into CASGLEQTTDTQYF.

The J gene is TRBJ2-1, the V gene TRBV5-4; 7 nucleotides line up with TRBD1. Germline V lookup: CDR1 SGHNT, CDR2 YYREEE (reference sequence). V shed 3 bases and J 3 bases; nucleotides not matched to a gene: 6. The CDR3 has 15 residues. In DNA form, the CDR3 reads TGTGCCAGCAGCTGGGACAGTGGAAACTACAATGAGCAGTTCTTC. Protein: CASSWDSGNYNEQFF.

Regarding this clone: This may stem from a read error, because a much larger clone lies one nucleotide away. Other DNA sequences in the sample encode the same CDR3. J is TRBJ1-2 and V is TRBV6-1, with D hard to call. This CDR3 has 10 amino acids. V was pared by 5 bases and J by 2 bases, with 0 bases between. The germline V gene has CDR1 MNHNS and CDR2 SASEGT. The chain's CDR3 is CASSNYGYTF. The CDR3 bases are TGTGCCAGCAGTAACTATGGCTACACCTTC.

The V call is TRBV19, the J call TRBJ2-2; 9 nucleotides agree with TRBD1. V gave up 5 bases and J gave up 5 bases; unmatched junction bases: 6. Germline V gene lookup returns CDR1 LNHDA and CDR2 SQIVND (reference sequence). CDR3 size: 15 residues. Here the CDR3 DNA reads TGTGCCAGTAGTCGGGGGACAGGGAGAACCGGGGAGCTGTTTTTT. Translating gives CASSRGTGRTGELFF.

This clone has only one observation. The genes are TRBV20-1 and TRBJ2-7; D is possibly TRBD1 (6 bases). The CDR3 spans 11 residues. The germline CDR1 and CDR2 sequences are DFQATT and SNEGSKA (reference sequence). V was clipped by 4 bases and J by 2 bases, with 6 bases between them. Written as DNA, the CDR3 is TGCAGTGCTAACAGGGCCTACGAGCAGTACTTC. It codes for CSANRAYEQYF.

This clone has only a few counts. The sample has other DNA sequences that encode this CDR3 too. The chain has TRBV7-2 and TRBJ1-2; tentative D call: TRBD1 (5 bases). The CDR3 extends over 13 amino acids. From germline, CDR1 is SGHTA and CDR2 FQGNSA. V was trimmed by 3 bases and J by 3 bases, leaving 8 bases between them. The CDR3, as DNA: TGTGCCAGCAGCTTGGAGGGGTACTATGGCTACACCTTC. Translation: CASSLEGYYGYTF.

This clone was detected a few times. V and J are TRBV2 and TRBJ1-5; no reliable D call. Trimming cost V 8 bases and J 4 bases, with 12 bases left between them. This CDR3 comprises 13 residues. Germline V gene sequence: CDR1 SNHLY, CDR2 FYNNEI. The CDR3 DNA sequence: TGTGCCAGCGCCACTGCGGGTAATCAGCCCCAGCATTTT. This gives the protein CASATAGNQPQHF.

This clone was found once. The chain carries TRBV7-9 and TRBJ2-5, with 14 bases matching TRBD2. The CDR3 loop spans 17 amino acids. J gave up 5 bases and V 1 base, and 6 bases lay outside the gene matches. The germline gives CDR1 SEHNR, CDR2 FQNEAQ (reference sequence). CDR3 DNA sequence: TGTGCCAGCAGCTTAGGACTAGCGGGAGGGCCGGAGGAGACCCAGTACTTC. It codes for CASSLGLAGGPEETQYF.

J is TRBJ1-1 and V is TRBV5-6; TRBD1 is a possible D gene (5 bases). This CDR3 comprises 15 residues. CDR1 is SGHDT and CDR2 is YYEEEE in the germline V gene. Deletions cut 0 bases from V and 3 bases from J, with 12 bases between. The CDR3 nucleotides read TGTGCCAGCAGCTTGGTGCCAGGGATGGACACTGAAGCTTTCTTT. It is translated as CASSLVPGMDTEAFF.

V is TRBV2 and J is TRBJ2-5; 9 bases fit TRBD1. J lost 3 bases, V lost 7 bases, and 6 bases had no gene match. The CDR3 spans 14 residues. CDR1 and CDR2 (germline): SNHLY, FYNNEI. In DNA, the CDR3 is TGTGCCAGCAAAGTGGGGGACAGGGAAGAGACCCAGTACTTC. Its translation is CASKVGDREETQYF.

This chain links TRBV11-2 with TRBJ2-7, with a possible D match to TRBD1 (7 bases). Germline-derived CDR1 and CDR2 are SGHAT and FQNNGV. V was trimmed by 5 bases and J by 4 bases, leaving 15 bases between them. This CDR3 contains 14 residues. CDR3 coding DNA: TGTGCCAGCAGCCCGCGTCAGGGGGGTTACGAGCAGTACTTC. It specifies CASSPRQGGYEQYF.

The chain is built from TRBV25-1 and TRBJ2-7, with a tentative D call TRBD2 (5 bases). The CDR3 spans 13 residues. Germline CDR1 is MGHDK and CDR2 is SYGVNS. Trimming removed 7 bases from V and 2 bases from J, with 12 bases in between. The CDR3 nucleotides read TGTGCCAGCACCCCGGGGTTGGCCTACGAGCAGTACTTC. It encodes CASTPGLAYEQYF.

The chain has TRBV28 and TRBJ2-3; D unresolved. The germline V gene encodes CDR1 MDHEN and CDR2 SYDVKM. This CDR3 spans 13 amino acids. The V end was cut by 8 bases, the J end by 4 bases, with 13 bases between. CDR3 protein: CASLGPPADTQYF. Written as DNA, the CDR3 is TGTGCCAGCCTGGGCCCTCCCGCAGATACGCAGTATTTT.

The genes are TRBV7-9 and TRBJ2-2; possibly TRBD1 for D (6 bases). Germline V gene sequence: CDR1 SEHNR, CDR2 FQNEAQ (reference sequence). This CDR3 region has 18 residues. The V gene lost 0 bases and the J gene lost 0 bases, with 14 bases spanning the gap. Here the CDR3 DNA reads TGTGCCAGCAGCTTAGCGTCTTGGGGGCAGGCGAACACCGGGGAGCTGTTTTTT. Encoded protein: CASSLASWGQANTGELFF.

The genes are TRBV30 and TRBJ1-5, with 10 bases aligning to TRBD1. V lost 4 bases to trimming and J lost 4 bases; unmatched junction nucleotides: 7. The CDR3 length is 15 residues. Germline lookup yields CDR1 GTSNPN and CDR2 SVGIG (reference sequence). The CDR3 reads CAWTAGTGVNQPQHF. The DNA of the CDR3 is TGTGCCTGGACCGCTGGGACAGGGGTAAATCAGCCCCAGCATTTT.

CDR3 region: CASRSSGGPYNEQFF. The DNA for the CDR3 is TGTGCCAGCAGATCAAGCGGAGGGCCTTACAATGAGCAGTTCTTC. This chain links TRBV27 with TRBJ2-1; D might be TRBD2 (6 bases). The V gene's germline CDR1 is MNHEY and CDR2 SMNVEV (reference sequence). V lost 6 bases and J lost 4, with 16 bases in between. The CDR3 covers 15 residues.

The chain uses TRBV27 and TRBJ1-5, with a tentative D call TRBD1 (5 bases). Germline V gives CDR1 MNHEY, CDR2 SMNVEV (reference sequence). Deletions cut 3 bases from V and 7 bases from J, with 13 bases between. The CDR3 has 14 residues. The CDR3 loop reads CASSFTGQMQPQHF. The CDR3 coding sequence is TGTGCCAGCAGTTTCACAGGTCAGATGCAGCCCCAGCATTTT.

The chain employs TRBV6-4 and TRBJ2-2; 8 positions agree with TRBD2. This CDR3 is built from 14 residues. V lost 6 bases, J lost 3 bases, and 3 bases stayed unmatched. The germline CDR1 and CDR2 sequences are MRHNA and SNTAGT. As DNA, the CDR3 is TGTGCCAGCAGACGGGAGGGGGACACCGGGGAGCTGTTTTTT. Its translation is CASRREGDTGELFF.

The chain employs TRBV28 and TRBJ1-6; TRBD1 agrees at 8 bases. Trimming at V came to 2 bases and at J to 7 bases, leaving 7 bases not matched to a gene. CDR3 length: 16 residues. CDR1 is MDHEN and CDR2 is SYDVKM in the germline V gene. The chain's CDR3 is CASSLQGAKGNSPLHF. CDR3 in DNA: TGTGCCAGCAGTTTACAGGGGGCCAAGGGGAATTCACCCCTCCACTTT.

The gene calls are TRBV2 and TRBJ1-5; D is possibly TRBD1 (5 bases). V shed 5 bases and J shed 0 bases, with 11 bases lying between them. CDR3 length: 15 amino acids. CDR1 and CDR2 (germline): SNHLY, FYNNEI. The CDR3, as DNA: TGTGCCAGCAGTTGGGGGGGGAATAGCAATCAGCCCCAGCATTTT. Translated, it gives CASSWGGNSNQPQHF.

V and J are TRBV20-1 and TRBJ1-2; no reliable D call. V was clipped by 7 bases and J by 5 bases, with 11 bases between them. Germline V gene sequence: CDR1 DFQATT, CDR2 SNEGSKA (reference sequence). There are 11 residues in the CDR3. CDR3 residues: CSVKTQYGYTF. As DNA, the CDR3 is TGCAGTGTAAAGACACAGTATGGCTACACCTTC.

This clone was observed a single time. This sequence joins TRBV2 and TRBJ1-4, with D possibly being TRBD1 (6 bases). The germline gives CDR1 SNHLY, CDR2 FYNNEI. CDR3 length: 15 amino acids. Trimming shortened V by 7 bases and J by 6 bases, and 18 bases separated the two germline ends. CDR3 nucleotides: TGTGCCAGCACATACGGGCAGGGGTTGTATGAAAAACTGTTTTTT. It is translated as CASTYGQGLYEKLFF.

The J gene is TRBJ2-7, the V gene TRBV6-6; 12 bases are shared with TRBD1. The germline CDR1 and CDR2 sequences are MNHNY and SVGAGI (reference sequence). The CDR3 consists of 14 residues. V shed 7 bases and J 6 bases; nucleotides not matched to a gene: 7. The CDR3 protein is CASNPRDRGPEQYF. CDR3 nucleotides: TGTGCCAGCAACCCCCGGGACAGGGGGCCCGAGCAGTACTTC.

This clone has a single count. This chain uses TRBV6-6 with TRBJ2-1, with 7 bases that match TRBD1. The V gene end was trimmed by 6 bases and the J gene end by 3 bases; junction bases not matched to a gene: 8. This CDR3 contains 15 residues. Germline V gene lookup returns CDR1 MNHNY and CDR2 SVGAGI (reference sequence). The CDR3 coding sequence is TGTGCCAGCAGGTACACAGGGGTAGGCTACAATGAGCAGTTCTTC. Protein product: CASRYTGVGYNEQFF.

The chain is built from TRBV7-9 and TRBJ2-4; 7 bases match TRBD1. This CDR3 has 18 residues. With 2 bases clipped from V and 1 base from J, the junction kept 11 bases outside the gene matches. Germline V CDR1 and CDR2: SEHNR, FQNEAQ (reference sequence). For the CDR3, the DNA is TGTGCCAGCAGCTTATCCGGGACAGAGCGCAGCGCCAAAAACATTCAGTACTTC. It encodes CASSLSGTERSAKNIQYF.

Only one count was recorded for this clone. The J gene is TRBJ2-3, the V gene TRBV29-1; 13 bases match TRBD2. Germline trimming cut 6 bases from V and 5 bases from J; bases unmatched to any gene: 5. This CDR3 spans 14 amino acids. Germline V CDR1 and CDR2: SQVTM, ANQGSEA. The CDR3 coding sequence is TGCAGCGTAGGACTAGCGGGAGTCGGAGATACGCAGTATTTT. Amino acids: CSVGLAGVGDTQYF.

The CDR3 sequence is CAITPGQGARGYTF. DNA of the CDR3: TGTGCCATCACTCCGGGACAGGGGGCGCGTGGCTACACCTTC. This chain joins TRBV10-3 and TRBJ1-2; TRBD1 matches 12 bases. The V gene's germline CDR1 is ENHRY and CDR2 SYGVKD. This CDR3 has 14 amino acids. V lost 7 bases to trimming and J lost 7 bases; unmatched junction nucleotides: 7.